Here is one T cell receptor (beta chain) with its context. Construction of the TCRbeta library involved unique molecular identifiers. Each CDR3 protein is one row after TCRdb ran MiXCR on the PCR reads. In the table there are some 530,000 distinct CDR3 sequences, approximately 12% of which are singletons. This entry belongs to a study of T-cell reconstitution after alpha-beta-depleted transplantation in children. Looked up from germline, CDR1 is SGHAT and CDR2 is FQDESV (reference sequence). The ends lost 0 bases at V and 8 bases at J; junction bases unmatched: 12. The CDR3 extends over 19 amino acids.

The specimen was PBMCs from the stem cell graft donor, collected from the stem cell graft. The V and J genes are TRBV11-1 and TRBJ2-4; 14 bases are a match to TRBD2. The TCR comes from a human donor who donated a stem cell graft to a child with combined immunodeficiency. CDR3 sequence: CASSLAQTSGRALPDIQYF. The CDR3 bases are TGTGCCAGCAGCTTAGCGCAGACTAGCGGGAGGGCCCTTCCGGACATTCAGTACTTC.